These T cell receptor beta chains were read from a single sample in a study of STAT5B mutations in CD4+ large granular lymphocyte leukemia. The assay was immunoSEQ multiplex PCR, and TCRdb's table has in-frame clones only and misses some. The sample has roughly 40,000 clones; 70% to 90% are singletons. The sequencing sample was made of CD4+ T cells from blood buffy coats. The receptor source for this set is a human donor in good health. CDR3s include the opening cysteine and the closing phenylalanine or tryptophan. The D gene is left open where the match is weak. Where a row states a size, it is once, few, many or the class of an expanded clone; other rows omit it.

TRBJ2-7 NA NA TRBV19 CASSPARQGGYEQYF TGTGCCAGTAGTCCGGCCCGGCAGGGGGGCTACGAGCAGTACTTC
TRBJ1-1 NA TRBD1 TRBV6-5 CASRRDRDTEAFF TGTGCCAGCAGGCGGGACAGGGACACTGAAGCTTTCTTT
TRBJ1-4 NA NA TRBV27 CASRIGGGGVTTNEKLFF TGTGCCAGCCGTATCGGTGGGGGCGGAGTAACTACTAATGAAAAACTGTTTTTT
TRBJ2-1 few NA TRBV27 CASSTALTRGHEQFF TGTGCCAGCAGTACCGCCCTTACCAGGGGCCATGAGCAGTTCTTC
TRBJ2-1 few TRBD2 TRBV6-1 CASSSLGGDEQFF TGTGCCAGCAGCTCCCTGGGGGGGGATGAGCAGTTCTTC
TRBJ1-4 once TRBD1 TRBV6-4 CASSPTGQGTKLFF TGTGCCAGCAGCCCCACGGGACAGGGGACGAAACTGTTTTTT
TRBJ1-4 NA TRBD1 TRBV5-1 CASSLVRTGRREKLFF TGCGCCAGCAGCTTGGTTAGGACAGGGAGGCGGGAAAAACTGTTTTTT
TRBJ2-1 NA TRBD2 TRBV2 CASSAGTSGMEGEQFF TGTGCCAGCTCTGCCGGGACTAGCGGGATGGAGGGTGAGCAGTTCTTC
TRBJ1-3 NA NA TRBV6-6 CASSYQQGYTIYF TGTGCCAGCAGTTACCAACAGGGATACACCATATATTTT
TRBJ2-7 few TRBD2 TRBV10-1 CASSAQAGDLYEQYF TGCGCCAGCAGTGCACAAGCGGGAGACCTGTACGAGCAGTACTTC
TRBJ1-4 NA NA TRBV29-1 CSAGGGNEKLFF TGCAGCGCCGGGGGGGGGAATGAAAAACTGTTTTTT
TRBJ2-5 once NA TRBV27 CASSWGGPETRLYF TGTGCCAGCAGTTGGGGAGGCCCCGAGACCCGACTGTACTTC
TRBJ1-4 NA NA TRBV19 CASSAPGLGEKLFF TGTGCCAGTAGTGCCCCAGGGTTGGGTGAAAAACTGTTTTTT
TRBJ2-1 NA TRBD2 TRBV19 CASRASQREGEQFF TGTGCCAGTAGAGCTTCGCAGCGGGAGGGTGAGCAGTTCTTC
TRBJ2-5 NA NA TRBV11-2 CASSSDYRGQTQYF TGTGCCAGCAGCTCGGACTACCGCGGGCAGACCCAGTACTTC
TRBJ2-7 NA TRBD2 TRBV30 CAWSKASGPYEQYF TGTGCCTGGAGTAAGGCTAGCGGACCCTACGAGCAGTACTTC
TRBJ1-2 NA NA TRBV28 CASISPTPNYGYTF TGTGCCAGCATCTCCCCCACACCTAACTATGGCTACACCTTC
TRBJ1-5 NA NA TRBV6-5 CASSYSQNQPQHF TGTGCCAGCAGTTATTCCCAAAATCAGCCCCAGCATTTT
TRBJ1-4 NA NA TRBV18 CASSPGQGIEKLFF TGTGCCAGCTCACCAGGGCAAGGAATTGAAAAACTGTTTTTT
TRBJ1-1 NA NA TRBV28 CASSFQETEAFF TGTGCCAGCAGTTTCCAGGAAACTGAAGCTTTCTTT
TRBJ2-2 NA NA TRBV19 CASSIEGTGELFF TGTGCCAGTAGTATAGAGGGCACCGGGGAGCTGTTTTTT
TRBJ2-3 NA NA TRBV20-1 CSARGGDTQYF TGCAGTGCTAGGGGCGGGGATACGCAGTATTTT
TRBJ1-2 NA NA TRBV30 CASDRPSNYGYTF TGTGCCTCGGACCGTCCCTCTAACTATGGCTACACCTTC
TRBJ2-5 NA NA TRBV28 CASREGALGYQETQYF TGTGCCAGCAGGGAAGGAGCGTTGGGGTACCAAGAGACCCAGTACTTC
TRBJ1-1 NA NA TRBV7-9 CASSFLVSTEAFF TGTGCCAGCAGCTTTTTAGTATCCACTGAAGCTTTCTTT
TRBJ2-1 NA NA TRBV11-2 CASSRIIQDTQQFF TGTGCCAGCAGCCGCATTATTCAGGACACCCAGCAGTTCTTC
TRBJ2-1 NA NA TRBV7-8 CASSLGTGPYNEQFF TGTGCCAGCAGCCTGGGGACTGGGCCTTACAATGAGCAGTTCTTC
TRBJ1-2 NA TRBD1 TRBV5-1 CASSYQLGQGDGYTF TGCGCCAGCAGCTACCAACTGGGACAGGGGGATGGCTACACCTTC
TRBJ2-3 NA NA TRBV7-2 CASSVELGRGTDTQYF TGTGCCAGCAGCGTCGAACTAGGGCGGGGCACAGATACGCAGTATTTT
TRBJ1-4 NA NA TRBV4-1 CASGSGTVMNEKLFF TGCGCCAGCGGATCCGGGACGGTTATGAATGAAAAACTGTTTTTT
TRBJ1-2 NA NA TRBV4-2 CASSQATAGGYGYTF TGTGCCAGCAGCCAAGCCACGGCGGGCGGGTATGGCTACACCTTC
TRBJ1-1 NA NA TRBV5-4 CASSLERMNTEAFF TGTGCCAGCAGCTTAGAAAGAATGAACACTGAAGCTTTCTTT
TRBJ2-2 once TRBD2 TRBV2 CASQREGTGELFF TGTGCCAGCCAGCGGGAGGGCACCGGGGAGCTGTTTTTT